Described below is a single T cell receptor beta chain sequence and its context. This sample was included in a study of cytomegalovirus exposure and HLA in healthy donors. The CDR3 is made up of 15 amino acids. The trim removed 4 bases at V and 7 bases at J, leaving 12 bases unmatched. Germline CDR1 SNHLY, CDR2 FYNNEI. 13 Jbeta primers and 60 Vbeta primers were used for the PCR. Measured with immunoSEQ multiplex PCR; TCRdb has only the in-frame clones, and not every one. The sample lists around 200,000 clones; around 85% were seen once. This chain uses TRBV2 with TRBJ1-2; 7 positions agree with TRBD1. The sample taken for sequencing was PBMCs. The receptor was derived from a man aged 40-50 years in good health and CMV-seropositive. The CDR3 loop is CASSVKVQGPSGYTF. DNA for the CDR3: TGTGCCAGCAGTGTTAAGGTACAGGGGCCATCTGGCTACACCTTC.